The 27 T cell receptor beta chains listed next were all sequenced from one sample in a study of cytomegalovirus exposure and HLA in healthy donors. 60 Vbeta and 13 Jbeta primers were used in PCR. The data were produced by immunoSEQ multiplex PCR, yet TCRdb's version contains in-frame clones alone and is incomplete. The table has 100,000 to 150,000 clones, 73% seen once. Sequencing used PBMCs. These receptors were obtained from a man aged 55 to 70 in good health and CMV-seropositive.

The chain links TRBV7-2 to TRBJ2-7; TRBD1 matches at 9 bases. CDR1 and CDR2 from the germline V gene are SGHTA and FQGNSA. The junction had 3 bases not matched to a gene; V was cut back by 4 bases and J by 2 bases. The CDR3 length is 14 residues. CDR3 amino acids: CASSSGTGTYEQYF. As DNA, the CDR3 is TGTGCCAGCAGCTCCGGGACAGGGACCTACGAGCAGTACTTC.

The chain uses TRBV5-4 and TRBJ2-7; the D is unclear. The CDR3 covers 12 residues. The V end was cut by 4 bases, the J end by 1 base, with 6 bases between. Germline CDR1 SGHNT, CDR2 YYREEE (reference sequence). The CDR3 reads CASSPDSYEQYF. CDR3 bases: TGTGCCAGCAGCCCAGATTCCTACGAGCAGTACTTC.

This sequence joins TRBV5-1 and TRBJ2-1; 11 bases fit TRBD1. The CDR3 runs 16 residues. Germline CDR1 reads SGHRS; CDR2 reads YFSETQ. V lost 2 bases to trimming and J lost 7 bases; unmatched junction nucleotides: 8. CDR3 DNA sequence: TGCGCCAGCAGCTTCCTACCGGGACAGGGGGTAAATGAGCAGTTCTTC. Translation gives CASSFLPGQGVNEQFF.

As DNA, the CDR3 is TGTGCCAGCTCCTCTGGCCAAAAGAGGAATGAGCAGTTCTTC. It encodes CASSSGQKRNEQFF. This chain joins TRBV2 and TRBJ2-1; D gene uncertain. The CDR3 is 14 residues long. The ends were cut back, 8 bases at V and 7 bases at J, with 18 bases in the middle. Germline V gene data show CDR1 as SNHLY and CDR2 as FYNNEI.

The V gene is TRBV27, the J gene TRBJ1-6; no firm D call. This CDR3 is built from 13 residues. Trimming removed 0 bases at V and 8 bases at J, with 5 bases between. Germline V gene lookup returns CDR1 MNHEY and CDR2 SMNVEV (reference sequence). This CDR3 reads CASSLSRYSPLHF. CDR3 in DNA: TGTGCCAGCAGTTTATCGAGGTATTCACCCCTCCACTTT.

The chain recombines TRBV11-2 with TRBJ1-2, with D unclear. Trimming pared 1 base from V and 4 bases from J, leaving 10 bases between. The CDR3 length is 14 residues. In germline, CDR1 is SGHAT, CDR2 FQNNGV. The CDR3 sequence: CASSLAEGSYGYTF. The CDR3 coding sequence is TGTGCCAGCAGCTTAGCAGAAGGGAGCTATGGCTACACCTTC.

This clone has at least ten counts. V is TRBV18 and J is TRBJ1-4, with D possibly TRBD1 on 6 matching bases. CDR3 length: 14 residues. V was shortened by 6 bases and J by 8 bases, with 16 bases between the two germline ends. The V gene's germline CDR1 is KGHSH and CDR2 LQKENI. CDR3 coding DNA: TGTGCCAGCTCCCAACAGGGCAGATACGAAAAACTGTTTTTT. This codes for CASSQQGRYEKLFF. Looking up the rest from reference TRBV18 and TRBJ1-4 gives the full variable domain: NAGVMQNPRHLVRRRGQEARLRCSPMKGHSHVYWYRQLPEEGLKFMVYLQKENIIDESGMPKERFSAEFPKEGPSILRIQQVVRGDSAAYFCASSQQGRYEKLFFGSGTQLSVL.

This clone was found a few times. The chain links TRBV6-5 to TRBJ1-2, with 8 bases fitting TRBD1. With V trimmed by 7 bases and J by 4 bases, 11 bases remained unmatched. The CDR3 length is 15 residues. The germline gives CDR1 MNHEY, CDR2 SVGAGI. The CDR3 spells CASTLGQGDPYGYTF. In DNA form, the CDR3 reads TGTGCCAGCACCCTCGGACAGGGAGACCCCTATGGCTACACCTTC.

The chain carries TRBV4-1 and TRBJ1-4; a possible D gene is TRBD1 (6 bases). The CDR3 has 16 residues. Germline loops: CDR1 MGHRA, CDR2 YSYEKL. Trimming stripped 0 bases from V and 8 bases from J, with 16 bases between. The CDR3 nucleotides read TGCGCCAGCAGCCAAGATGGGACTAGGGGGTTCGAAAAACTGTTTTTT. Residues: CASSQDGTRGFEKLFF.

The V and J genes are TRBV4-1 and TRBJ1-5, with D unresolved. V lost 1 base, J lost 6 bases, and 10 bases lay in between. The CDR3 totals 14 residues. Germline values: CDR1 MGHRA, CDR2 YSYEKL. The CDR3 sequence: CASSQVYGGQPQHF. The CDR3 DNA is TGCGCCAGCAGCCAAGTGTACGGCGGTCAGCCCCAGCATTTT.

The rearrangement joins TRBV6-1 to TRBJ2-5; D possibly corresponds to TRBD2 (6 bases). This CDR3 spans 16 amino acids. Germline V gene data show CDR1 as MNHNS and CDR2 as SASEGT. The V end lost 2 bases, the J end lost 4 bases, and 17 bases lay between the germline ends. CDR3 coding DNA: TGTGCCAGCAGTGAAACAAGGCTAGCGTCGGGAGAGACCCAGTACTTC. Translation: CASSETRLASGETQYF.

This clone was recorded a few times. The chain joins TRBV11-2 to TRBJ2-1; 9 bases match TRBD1. CDR3 length: 14 amino acids. The germline V gene encodes CDR1 SGHAT and CDR2 FQNNGV. V trimming: 5 bases; J trimming: 9 bases; junction bases outside the gene matches: 8. In nucleotides, the CDR3 is TGTGCCAGCAGCAAGGACAGGGGAGGCGGTGAGCAGTTCTTC. It yields the protein CASSKDRGGGEQFF.

The chain combines TRBV7-3 with TRBJ2-2; D perhaps matches TRBD1 (6 bases). Germline CDR1 SGHTA, CDR2 FQGTGA. The CDR3 runs to 16 residues. V was pared by 5 bases and J by 1 base, with 14 bases between. CDR3 nucleotides: TGTGCCAGCAGCACCAGGGGCGGAGGGAACACCGGGGAGCTGTTTTTT. It is translated as CASSTRGGGNTGELFF.

The chain has TRBV5-6 and TRBJ2-3; TRBD2 agrees at 9 bases. This CDR3 has 15 residues. J was trimmed by 6 bases and V by 2 bases; bases with no gene match: 7. Germline loops: CDR1 SGHDT, CDR2 YYEEEE. The CDR3 region has the DNA TGTGCCAGCAGCTTTTTAAGCGGGGGGCCGGATACGCAGTATTTT. Protein: CASSFLSGGPDTQYF.

The V gene is TRBV11-2, the J gene TRBJ2-5, with D tentatively TRBD2 (6 bases). This CDR3 has 16 residues. The ends were cut back, 5 bases at V and 0 bases at J, with 16 bases in the middle. Germline CDR1 is SGHAT and CDR2 is FQNNGV. Here the CDR3 reads CASSVTGTLYQETQYF. The DNA of the CDR3 is TGTGCCAGCAGCGTAACCGGGACTCTATACCAAGAGACCCAGTACTTC.

The chain recombines TRBV10-3 with TRBJ2-3, with 9 bases lining up with TRBD2. The CDR3 totals 17 residues. CDR1 and CDR2 from the germline V gene are ENHRY and SYGVKD. J lost 8 bases, V lost 5 bases, and 17 bases had no gene match. The chain's CDR3 is CAISPQRGGGAAGTQYF. The CDR3 DNA sequence: TGTGCCATCAGTCCCCAACGTGGCGGGGGGGCGGCAGGTACGCAGTATTTT.

J is TRBJ1-5 and V is TRBV18, with a tentative D call TRBD1 (5 bases). The germline CDR1 and CDR2 sequences are KGHSH and LQKENI. CDR3 length: 12 residues. The ends were cut back, 6 bases at V and 4 bases at J, with 7 bases in the middle. DNA of the CDR3: TGTGCCAGCTCGTCAGGGAATCAGCCCCAGCATTTT. It translates to CASSSGNQPQHF.

This sequence joins TRBV14 and TRBJ1-4, with D possibly matching TRBD1 (6 bases). V shed 4 bases and J shed 7 bases, with 22 bases lying between them. This CDR3 is 17 amino acids long. CDR1 SGHDN and CDR2 FVKESK come from the germline V gene. CDR3 sequence (DNA): TGTGCCAGCAGCCCCTCGGGGGGGGGCGGAGGGTTTGAAAAACTGTTTTTT. Its protein is CASSPSGGGGGFEKLFF.

This clone appeared a single time. The V gene is TRBV5-3, the J gene TRBJ2-7; D gene uncertain. Being an ORF, TRBV5-3 has a function that is uncertain. The CDR3 has 15 amino acids. Trimming took 1 base from V and 5 from J, leaving 16 bases between them. DNA of the CDR3: TGTGCCAGAAGCTTGTCAGTAAGCGTTCCCGACGAGCAGTACTTC. The encoded protein is CARSLSVSVPDEQYF.

This clone has just a few counts. The CDR3 DNA follows: TGCGCCAGCAGCTTGGGGAGGGAGAAAGAGACCCAGTACTTC. Translation: CASSLGREKETQYF. V and J are TRBV5-1 and TRBJ2-5; D perhaps matches TRBD2 (6 bases). Trimming took 0 bases from V and 3 from J, leaving 9 bases between them. Germline CDR1 and CDR2: SGHRS and YFSETQ. CDR3 size: 14 residues.

V gene TRBV30 combines with J gene TRBJ2-7, with D possibly being TRBD2 (5 bases). V was trimmed by 4 bases and J by 1 base, leaving 8 bases between them. The CDR3 is 12 residues long. Germline CDR1 GTSNPN, CDR2 SVGIG (reference sequence). This CDR3 reads CAWNRGSYEQYF. The CDR3 nucleotides read TGTGCCTGGAATCGGGGATCCTACGAGCAGTACTTC.

The CDR3 region is CATSRDRSLNQPQHF. The CDR3 nucleotides are TGTGCCACCAGCAGAGATAGGAGCCTCAATCAGCCCCAGCATTTT. The chain links TRBV15 to TRBJ1-5; D gene ambiguous. Germline V gene data show CDR1 as LNHNV and CDR2 as YYDKDF (reference sequence). The CDR3 runs 15 residues. V dropped 0 bases and J dropped 3 bases, with 9 bases sitting between them.

This chain links TRBV13 with TRBJ2-5; D perhaps matches TRBD2 (6 bases). CDR1 is PRHDT and CDR2 is FYEKMQ in the germline V gene (reference sequence). CDR3 length equals 13 residues. V shed 2 bases and J shed 5 bases, with 9 bases lying between them. CDR3 bases: TGTGCCAGCAGCTTACGCCGGGGGGAGACCCAGTACTTC. It translates to CASSLRRGETQYF.

This clone was seen more than once but under ten times. The genes are TRBV6-6 and TRBJ1-4, with 7 bases lining up with TRBD1. Looked up from germline, CDR1 is MNHNY and CDR2 is SVGAGI (reference sequence). J gave up 7 bases and V 7 bases, and 6 bases lay outside the gene matches. This CDR3 has 13 residues. The CDR3 DNA reads TGTGCCAGCAAGTCCGCAGGGGGTGAAAAACTGTTTTTT. Its protein is CASKSAGGEKLFF.

The V call is TRBV19, the J call TRBJ1-4; 9 bases line up with TRBD1. The CDR3 consists of 14 residues. V lost 7 bases to trimming and J lost 5 bases; unmatched junction nucleotides: 5. Per the germline V gene, CDR1 is LNHDA and CDR2 is SQIVND (reference sequence). The CDR3 sequence: CASKRGQGNEKLFF. CDR3 DNA: TGTGCCAGTAAAAGAGGACAGGGGAATGAAAAACTGTTTTTT. Combining the CDR3 with reference TRBV19 and TRBJ1-4 gives the whole variable domain DGGITQSPKYLFRKEGQNVTLSCEQNLNHDAMYWYRQDPGQGLRLIYYSQIVNDFQKGDIAEGYSVSREKKESFPLTVTSAQKNPTAFYLCASKRGQGNEKLFFGSGTQLSVL.

The V call is TRBV6-4, the J call TRBJ1-3, with no clear D. This CDR3 has 14 residues. Germline V gives CDR1 MRHNA, CDR2 SNTAGT. V was trimmed by 0 bases and J by 8 bases, leaving 11 bases between them. CDR3 loop: CASSDSRASDTIYF. The CDR3 coding sequence is TGTGCCAGCAGTGACTCGAGAGCGTCGGACACCATATATTTT.

Concerning this clone: One end of the junction fails to match germline, which may point to a read error. This rearrangement joins TRBV5-1 to TRBJ2-3; the D is unclear. CDR3 length: 11 amino acids. Germline V gene sequence: CDR1 SGHRS, CDR2 YFSETQ. The CDR3 DNA follows: TGCGCCAGCAGCTTGTTAGATTCGCAGTATTTT. Translation: CASSLLDSQYF.